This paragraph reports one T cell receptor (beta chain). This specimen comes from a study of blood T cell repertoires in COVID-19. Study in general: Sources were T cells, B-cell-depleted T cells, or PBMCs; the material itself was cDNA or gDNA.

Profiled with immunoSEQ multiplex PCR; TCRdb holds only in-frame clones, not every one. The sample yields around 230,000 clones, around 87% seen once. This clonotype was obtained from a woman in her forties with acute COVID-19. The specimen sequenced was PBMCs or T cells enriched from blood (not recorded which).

CDR3 coding DNA: TGTGCCAGCAGCGTAGCCCAGACAGGGCCACCCCTCCACTTT. Its translation: CASSVAQTGPPLHF. The V call is TRBV9, the J call TRBJ1-6, with 7 bases aligning to TRBD1. This CDR3 spans 14 amino acids. Germline values: CDR1 SGDLS, CDR2 YYNGEE. The junction had 5 bases not matched to a gene; V was cut back by 0 bases and J by 11 bases.